This T cell receptor (beta chain) appears in the sequencing data of a study of T cell repertoires in ileal Crohn's disease. Study-level information: M6 samples are neoterminal ileum biopsies from postoperative colonoscopy. Whole-study findings and limits: Compared with CD4 T cells, sorted CD8 cells carried more expanded clones. Clonality above 26.8% at surgery always came with endoscopic recurrence.

As to this clone: What it recognizes is unknown.

Per the germline V gene, CDR1 is LNHDA and CDR2 is SQIVND (reference sequence). The CDR3 has 14 amino acids. V was clipped by 5 bases and J by 0 bases, with 9 bases between them. Noted time point: neoterminal ileum biopsy at postoperative endoscopy, about 6 months after surgery. The table came from immunoSEQ multiplex PCR; TCRdb's copy has only in-frame clones and leaves some out. The sample holds some 12,000 clones, over 70% seen once. This clonotype was obtained from an adult with Crohn's disease. The sequencing sample was made of ileal tissue. This chain joins TRBV19 and TRBJ2-3; possible D gene TRBD2, 5 bases. The CDR3 region is CASSPLGSTDTQYF. The CDR3 DNA reads as TGTGCCAGTAGTCCACTAGGGAGCACAGATACGCAGTATTTT.